This T cell receptor beta chain was recorded in a study of regulatory T cells in long-lasting Graves disease. Time point: newly diagnosed GD, antithyroid drugs for less than 3 months. Construction of the TCR library relied on RNA isolated from PBMCs. Sequencing libraries for TCR beta were prepared with iRepertoire HTBI primers and Arm-PCR of CDR3 regions. MiXCR, applied by TCRdb to the multiplex PCR reads, yields one record per CDR3 protein. The sample includes 500,000 or so distinct CDR3 sequences, 16% of them seen just once. This CDR3 spans 14 amino acids. Trimming at V came to 4 bases and at J to 4 bases, leaving 7 bases not matched to a gene. Germline lookup yields CDR1 MDHEN and CDR2 SYDVKM. The same specimen was also included in a second study, on T cells in Graves' hyperthyroidism and ophthalmopathy. As that study records: Uncontrolled infection, other autoimmune disease, pregnancy or lactation disqualified patients from enrolment. Thyroid ultrasound and orbital computed tomography, with clinical symptoms and serum thyroxine and TRAb, informed diagnoses.

The V and J genes are TRBV28 and TRBJ2-7; 7 positions match TRBD1. The receptor was isolated from a middle-aged woman with Graves disease. The source was peripheral blood mononuclear cells (PBMCs), collected at new diagnosis, from a patient treated with antithyroid drugs. CDR3 nucleotide sequence: TGTGCCAGCAGTTCACCGGGACAGTTATACGAGCAGTACTTC. Its protein product is CASSSPGQLYEQYF.